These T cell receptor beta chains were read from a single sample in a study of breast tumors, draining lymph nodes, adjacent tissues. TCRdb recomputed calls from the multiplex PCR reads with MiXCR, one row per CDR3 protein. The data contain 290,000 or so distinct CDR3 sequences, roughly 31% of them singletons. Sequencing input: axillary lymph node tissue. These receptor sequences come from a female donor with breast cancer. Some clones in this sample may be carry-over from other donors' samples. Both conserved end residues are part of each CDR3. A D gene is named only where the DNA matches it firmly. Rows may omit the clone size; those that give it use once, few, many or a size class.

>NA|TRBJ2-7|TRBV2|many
TGTGCCAGCAGCCCCGACAGCGAGCAGTACTTC
CASSPDSEQYF
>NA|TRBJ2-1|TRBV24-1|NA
TGTGTCACCGGTGATTTATCCGTCTACAATGAGCAGTTCTTC
CVTGDLSVYNEQFF
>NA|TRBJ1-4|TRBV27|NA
TGTGCCAGCAGTTTACGGGGCATAAGGGGTGGGGATGAAAAACTGTTTTTT
CASSLRGIRGGDEKLFF
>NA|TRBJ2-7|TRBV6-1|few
TGTGCCAGCAGACACGACGGTGATCGAGGCGAGCAGTACTTC
CASRHDGDRGEQYF
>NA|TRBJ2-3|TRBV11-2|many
TGTGCCAGCAGCCACTACGGGAGCACAGATACGCAGTATTTT
CASSHYGSTDTQYF
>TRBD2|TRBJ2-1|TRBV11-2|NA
TGTGCCAGCAGCTTAGATTGGGGGAAAAGCGGGAGGGCCTACTACAATGAGCAGTTCTTC
CASSLDWGKSGRAYYNEQFF
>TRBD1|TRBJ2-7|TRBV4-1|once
TGCGCCAGCAGCGGGGGACAGGGGGCGCGGGAGCAGTACTTC
CASSGGQGAREQYF
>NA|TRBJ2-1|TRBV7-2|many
TGTGCCAGCAGCTTAGTACTCGGAGGAGAGCAGTTCTTC
CASSLVLGGEQFF
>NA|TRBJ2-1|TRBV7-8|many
TGTGCCAGCAGCCCCACAGTGCTAGTCCGGGAGCAGTTCTTC
CASSPTVLVREQFF
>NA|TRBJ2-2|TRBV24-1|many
TGTGCCACCAGTGAGGTAGGAGGGTCGAACACCGGGGAGCTGTTTTTT
CATSEVGGSNTGELFF
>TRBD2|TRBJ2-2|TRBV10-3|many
TGTGCCAATCAGCGGGGAGCGAACACCGGGGAGCTGTTTTTT
CANQRGANTGELFF
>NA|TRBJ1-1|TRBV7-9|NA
TGTGCCAGCAGCTTAGGAATGCAACGGGCAGAGAACATTGAAGCTTTCTTT
CASSLGMQRAENIEAFF
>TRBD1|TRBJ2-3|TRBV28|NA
TGTGCCAGCAGTTTCCCGGACAGGGGGGGTACGCAGTATTTT
CASSFPDRGGTQYF
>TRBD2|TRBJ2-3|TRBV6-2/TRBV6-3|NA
TGTGCCAGCAGTTACGGGGTAGCGGGAGGAGGAGATATGCAGTATTTT
CASSYGVAGGGDMQYF
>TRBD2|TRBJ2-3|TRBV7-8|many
TGTGCCAGCAGCTTAGGGGGAGGGTTACGGGATAGGGCCACAGATACGCAGTATTTT
CASSLGGGLRDRATDTQYF
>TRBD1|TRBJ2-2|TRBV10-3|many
TGTGCCATCAGTCAGGACAGGCCCACCGGGGAGCTGTTTTTT
CAISQDRPTGELFF
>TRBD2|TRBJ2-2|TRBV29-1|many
TGCAGCGTCCGGACTAGCGGGATAGCACTGAGCACCGGGGAGCTGTTTTTT
CSVRTSGIALSTGELFF
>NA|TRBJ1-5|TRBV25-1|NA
TGTGCCAGCAGTGAATATGGTAGGGAGACCCAGCATTTT
CASSEYGRETQHF
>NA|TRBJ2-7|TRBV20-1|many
TGCAGTGCTTCCAGGGGGAGGTCATCCGAGCAGTACTTC
CSASRGRSSEQYF
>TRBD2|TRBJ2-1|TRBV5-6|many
TGTGCCAGCAGCTTGGGAGGGAGGGAGGGCCATGAGCAGTTCTTC
CASSLGGREGHEQFF
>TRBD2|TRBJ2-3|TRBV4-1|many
TGCGCCAGCAGCCAAGATTTTCGGCCTAGCGGGGGCACAGATACGCAGTATTTT
CASSQDFRPSGGTDTQYF
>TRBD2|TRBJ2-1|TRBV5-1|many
TGCGCCAGCAGCTTGGCGTCTAGCGGGGGCCTGTTGGGGTTCTTC
CASSLASSGGLLGFF
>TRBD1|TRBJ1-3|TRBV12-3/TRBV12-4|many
TGTGCCAGCAGTCCGACAGGGAGGGACACCATATATTTT
CASSPTGRDTIYF
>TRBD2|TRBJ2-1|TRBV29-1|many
TGCAGCGTTGTGGGGACTAGCGGGAGGCCTGAGCAGTTCTTC
CSVVGTSGRPEQFF
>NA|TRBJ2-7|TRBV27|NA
TGTGCCAGCAGTTTAGTCGCCAGTGACTACGAGCAGTACTTC
CASSLVASDYEQYF
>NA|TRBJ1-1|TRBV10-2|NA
TGCGCCAGCAGGGACCGGGGCTCCCGAATAAACACTGAAGCTTTCTTT
CASRDRGSRINTEAFF
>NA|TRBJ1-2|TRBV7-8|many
TGTGCCAGCAGCTTGTCAGAAGCTAACTATGGCTACACCTTC
CASSLSEANYGYTF
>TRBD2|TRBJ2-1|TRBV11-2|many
TGTGCCAGCAGCCAAGGTCGACTAGCGGGAGTCAGGTCCTACAATGAGCAGTTCTTC
CASSQGRLAGVRSYNEQFF
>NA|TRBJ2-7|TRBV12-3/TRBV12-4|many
TGTGCCAGCAGTTTAGGGCAGGCGTTCTACGAGCAGTACTTC
CASSLGQAFYEQYF
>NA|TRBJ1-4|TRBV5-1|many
TGCGCCAGCAGCTGGGGGGACCGGGACACGGTGGGTGAAAAACTGTTTTTT
CASSWGDRDTVGEKLFF
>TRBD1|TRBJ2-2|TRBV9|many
TGTGCCAGCAGGACAGGGGTGGCCGGGGAGCTGTTTTTT
CASRTGVAGELFF
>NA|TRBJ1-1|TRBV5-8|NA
TGTGCCAGTAGCCCGCCAGCGGGGGCAGGGGCTGAAGCTTTCTTT
CASSPPAGAGAEAFF
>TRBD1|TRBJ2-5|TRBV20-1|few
TGCAGTGCTAGGGAGGTACAGGGGGCGGCGACCCAGTACTTC
CSAREVQGAATQYF
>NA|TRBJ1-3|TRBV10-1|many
TGCGCCAGCAGGGAGGACAGTGACTCTTCAAACACCATATATTTT
CASREDSDSSNTIYF
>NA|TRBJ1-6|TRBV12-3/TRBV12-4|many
TGTGCCAGCAGTTTTGGGGGAGGGAGTTCACCCCTCCACTTT
CASSFGGGSSPLHF
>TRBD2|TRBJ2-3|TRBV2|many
TGTGCCAGCACTAGGACTAGCGGGAGAGCTGTTACGCAGTATTTT
CASTRTSGRAVTQYF
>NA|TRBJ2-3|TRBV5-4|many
TGTGCCAGCACCTGGGACCACACAGATACGCAGTATTTT
CASTWDHTDTQYF
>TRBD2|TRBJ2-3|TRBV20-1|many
TGCAGTGCTCCCCCCGGGACTAGACCCACAGATACGCAGTATTTT
CSAPPGTRPTDTQYF
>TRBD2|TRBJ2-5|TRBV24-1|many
TGTGCCACCGGACTAGCGGGGTACCAAGAGACCCAGTACTTC
CATGLAGYQETQYF
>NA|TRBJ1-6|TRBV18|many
TGTGCCAGCTCACCCGTAGGGGAGGCCATCACCCTCCACTTT
CASSPVGEAITLHF
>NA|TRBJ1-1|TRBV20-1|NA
TGCAGTGCCCAACACATGTCGGGGCACGATGAAGCTTTCTTT
CSAQHMSGHDEAFF